These T cell receptor beta chains were read from a single sample in a study of blood T cell repertoires in COVID-19. TCRdb's table, derived via immunoSEQ multiplex PCR, lists solely in-frame clones and lacks some. The top ten clones hold approximately 6% of a sample with tens of thousands of clones, roughly 92% of them seen once. Input material: peripheral blood. The source is a woman in her sixties with active COVID-19. Each CDR3 is given with its conserved first and last residue. D genes are given only for firm matches. A clone size is listed for some rows: how often the clone was seen (once, few, many), or a class if it is expanded.

>TRBJ1-5|NA|TRBV27|TRBD1
TGTGCCAGCAGTCCACACAGGGGTAATCAGCCCCAGCATTTT
CASSPHRGNQPQHF
>TRBJ2-6|once|TRBV2|NA
TGTGCCAGCAGTGAAGGGGCGCTCGGGGCCAACGTCCTGACTTTC
CASSEGALGANVLTF
>TRBJ2-6|NA|TRBV28|TRBD1
TGTGCCAGCAGTCTCCCACAGGGGGCCCCTGGGGCCAACGTCCTGACTTTC
CASSLPQGAPGANVLTF
>TRBJ2-7|NA|TRBV7-6|NA
TGTGCCAGCAGCAAGGACAGCGGCGAGCAGTACTTC
CASSKDSGEQYF
>TRBJ2-3|NA|TRBV10-3|NA
TGTGCCATCAGTGACGGGGTGGCAGATACGCAGTATTTT
CAISDGVADTQYF
>TRBJ1-2|once|TRBV7-2|TRBD1
TGTGCCAGCAGCTCGGACAGGGGGCCCTATGGCTACACCTTC
CASSSDRGPYGYTF
>TRBJ2-5|NA|TRBV6-5|NA
TGTGCCGGTGGGGAGGTGGAGACCCAGTACTTC
CAGGEVETQYF
>TRBJ2-1|NA|TRBV27|NA
TGTGCCAGCAGGCGGGACTTTAGGAATGAGCAGTTCTTC
CASRRDFRNEQFF
>TRBJ2-5|NA|TRBV20-1|TRBD2
TGCAGTGCTAGTCCGACTAGCGGGGAGACCCAGTACTTC
CSASPTSGETQYF
>TRBJ2-3|NA|TRBV7-2|NA
TGTGCCAGCAGCTTAGAACAGGGCACAGATACGCAGTATTTT
CASSLEQGTDTQYF
>TRBJ2-5|NA|TRBV6-1|NA
TGTGCCAGCAGCCTCGGACTGGGACAAGAGACCCAGTACTTC
CASSLGLGQETQYF
>TRBJ1-4|few|TRBV25-1|TRBD1
TGTGCCAGCAGTCGGACAGGGGCCGACACTAATGAAAAACTGTTTTTT
CASSRTGADTNEKLFF
>TRBJ2-7|NA|TRBV11-2|NA
TGTGCCAGCAGCTTTGCAGGGGATCCCCCCTACGAGCAGTACTTC
CASSFAGDPPYEQYF
>TRBJ2-7|NA|TRBV5-4|TRBD1
TGTGCCAGCAGCTCTCCTACAGGGGGCGACGAGCAGTACTTC
CASSSPTGGDEQYF
>TRBJ1-6|NA|TRBV27|TRBD1
TGTGCCAGCAGCGACCGTCCGGGACAGTATAATTCACCCCTCCACTTT
CASSDRPGQYNSPLHF
>TRBJ1-5|few|TRBV5-1|NA
TGCGCCAGCAGCTTGGATGGCCAGCCCCAGCATTTT
CASSLDGQPQHF
>TRBJ2-1|NA|TRBV6-5|NA
TGTGCCAGCAGTCAACAGGGTATCTACAATGAGCAGTTCTTC
CASSQQGIYNEQFF
>TRBJ2-1|NA|TRBV6-5|TRBD2
TGTGCCAGCATCACGGGAGGGACATACAATGAGCAGTTCTTC
CASITGGTYNEQFF
>TRBJ2-7|NA|TRBV28|NA
TGTGCCAGCAGCAGGGAGGCCCCCTACGAGCAGTACTTC
CASSREAPYEQYF
>TRBJ2-7|NA|TRBV7-2|TRBD1
TGTGCCAGCAGCTTAGGGGGACAGGCAACCTACGAGCAGTACTTC
CASSLGGQATYEQYF
>TRBJ2-7|NA|TRBV10-3|TRBD1
TGTGCCATCAGTGAGTCGATGGGACAGGGTTCTAGCTCCTACGAGCAGTACTTC
CAISESMGQGSSSYEQYF
>TRBJ1-2|NA|TRBV13|TRBD1
TGTGCCAGCAGCTCCTATAAGACAGGGGAGGATGGCTACACCTTC
CASSSYKTGEDGYTF
>TRBJ2-2|NA|TRBV7-3|NA
TGTGCCAGCAGCCCCACTACTCCCGGGGAGCTGTTTTTT
CASSPTTPGELFF
>TRBJ1-1|NA|TRBV13|TRBD1
TGTGCCAGCAGCGCAGGGGGCGCCGTTAATTTGAACACTGAAGCTTTCTTT
CASSAGGAVNLNTEAFF